This T cell receptor (beta chain) was identified in a study of radiotherapy plus CTLA-4 blockade in lung cancer. Study-level information: Objective responses were observed in approximately 17% of patients, and disease control was achieved by roughly 29%. General observations from the study: Subsequent to radiotherapy plus ipilimumab, tumor-derived TCR clones underwent expansion in blood. Best predicting response, reportedly, were early blood T cell clone dynamics, with interferon-beta.

Sequencing used immunoSEQ multiplex PCR; TCRdb keeps in-frame clones, though not all of them. Of fewer than 45,000 clones in the sample, roughly 72% were seen once. With V trimmed by 4 bases and J by 3 bases, 3 bases remained unmatched. This CDR3 has 14 amino acids. Germline CDR1 SGHRS, CDR2 YFSETQ. Ipilimumab-mediated CTLA-4 blockade plus focal radiation was given to patients having chemo-refractory metastatic non-small-cell lung cancer. To note about this clone: Its antigen is unknown.

The sequence came from a human donor with non-small cell lung cancer who had stable disease on radiotherapy plus ipilimumab. This sample comprised peripheral blood, obtained from a patient treated with radiotherapy plus ipilimumab. The chain couples TRBV5-1 to TRBJ1-5, with TRBD1 matching over 8 bases. In DNA form, the CDR3 reads TGCGCCAGCAGCATGACAGGGGACAATCAGCCCCAGCATTTT. Protein: CASSMTGDNQPQHF.